Listed below are T cell receptor beta chains from one sample, sequenced in a study of shared clonotypes between healthy human individuals. Only in-frame clones appear in the TCRdb table, and some are missing; sequencing was by immunoSEQ multiplex PCR. The data contain approximately 700,000 clones, roughly 72% of them singletons. Source material: memory CD4+ T cells sorted from blood. Receptors were obtained from a woman in her thirties in good health. Each CDR3 is given with its conserved first and last residue. D genes are given only for firm matches. Clone size is given for some rows only: seen once, a few or many times, or a class if the clone is expanded.

d_call	j_call	clone_size	v_call	cdr3_nt	cdr3_aa
TRBD1	TRBJ2-1	NA	TRBV10-3	TGTGCCATCAGTGAGTCGAAGATGGACAGGGGCTCGGATGAGCAGTTCTTC	CAISESKMDRGSDEQFF
NA	TRBJ2-5	NA	TRBV2	TGTGCCAGCAAGTTGGAGGAGACCCAGTACTTC	CASKLEETQYF
TRBD2	TRBJ2-1	NA	TRBV28	TGTGCCAGCAGCTCCGGGACTAGCGGGAGAGGTGAGCAGTTCTTC	CASSSGTSGRGEQFF
NA	TRBJ2-7	NA	TRBV11-2	TGTGCCAGCAGCTTAGTACTGGGGAGCTCCTACGAGCAGTACTTC	CASSLVLGSSYEQYF
TRBD1	TRBJ2-7	NA	TRBV5-1	TGCGCCAGCAGCTTGGGTGATACAGGGGGAATCAGCGAGCAGTACTTC	CASSLGDTGGISEQYF
NA	TRBJ1-2	NA	TRBV18	TGTGCCAGCTCACCAAGGGGCGACTATGGCTACACCTTC	CASSPRGDYGYTF
NA	TRBJ2-2	NA	TRBV27	TGTGCCAGCAGTTCCCTCACCGGGGAGCTGTTTTTT	CASSSLTGELFF
NA	TRBJ1-5	NA	TRBV29-1	TGCAGCGTTGGCAGCTCCAATCAGCCCCAGCATTTT	CSVGSSNQPQHF
TRBD1	TRBJ1-2	few	TRBV27	TGTGCCAGCAGTTTATCGGGCGGGACAGGACCCTTAGCTAACTATGGCTACACCTTC	CASSLSGGTGPLANYGYTF
NA	TRBJ2-5	NA	TRBV19	TGTGCCAGTAGTATTACGGGAGTTAAAGAGACCCAGTACTTC	CASSITGVKETQYF
TRBD1	TRBJ2-7	NA	TRBV29-1	TGCAGCGTTGACGGGACAGGGGGCGACGAGCAGTACTTC	CSVDGTGGDEQYF
NA	TRBJ1-4	NA	TRBV2	TGTGCCAGCAGTGTAGTTGGGACAAGAAATGAAAAACTGTTTTTT	CASSVVGTRNEKLFF
NA	TRBJ2-1	NA	TRBV6-5	TGTGCCAGCAAAATGGACCGGGCGAATGAGCAGTTCTTC	CASKMDRANEQFF
TRBD1	TRBJ2-2	NA	TRBV5-1	TGCGCCAGCACGCCGGGGGACAGGGTGGCCGGGGAGCTGTTTTTT	CASTPGDRVAGELFF
NA	TRBJ1-1	many	TRBV5-4	TGTGCCAGCAGCTTGGATCGGGGAAGGGTAGCTTTCTTT	CASSLDRGRVAFF
TRBD1	TRBJ1-1	few	TRBV19	TGTGCCAGTCGACCGACAGGGGGGGGCACTGAAGCTTTCTTT	CASRPTGGGTEAFF
NA	TRBJ2-7	NA	TRBV11-2	TGTGCCAGCAGCTCAACCAGAAAAGGGTCCTACGAGCAGTACTTC	CASSSTRKGSYEQYF
NA	TRBJ1-3	NA	TRBV15	TGTGCCACCAGCAGTTTAGACGGTAGGACGCCTGGAAACACCATATATTTT	CATSSLDGRTPGNTIYF
NA	TRBJ1-5	NA	TRBV7-2	TGTGCCAGCAGCCGGGGGCTCGGGGATCAGCCCCAGCATTTT	CASSRGLGDQPQHF
NA	TRBJ2-7	NA	TRBV9	TGTGCCAGCAGCGTAGAGCACGGGGGATCCTACGAGCAGTACTTC	CASSVEHGGSYEQYF
NA	TRBJ2-5	few	TRBV11-2	TGTGCCAGCAGCTTGAACAGAAAGACCCAGTACTTC	CASSLNRKTQYF
NA	TRBJ2-2	NA	TRBV30	TGTGCCTGGAGCCCCCCTCTGAGGTGGATCACGAACACCGGGGAGCTGTTTTTT	CAWSPPLRWITNTGELFF
TRBD2	TRBJ2-5	NA	TRBV28	TGTGCCAGCAGTTTAGGAGGACTAGTCCAAGAGACCCAGTACTTC	CASSLGGLVQETQYF
TRBD2	TRBJ2-5	NA	TRBV7-6	TGTGCCAGCAGCTCGAGGACTAGCGGGAGTAGGGAGACCCAGTACTTC	CASSSRTSGSRETQYF
TRBD2	TRBJ2-7	NA	TRBV27	TGTGCCAGCAGTCCCTCTCTAGCGGGAGTCTACGAGCAGTACTTC	CASSPSLAGVYEQYF
NA	TRBJ2-1	NA	TRBV11-2	TGTGCCAGCAGCCCAAGGACTACGCGGCTTTCCTACAATGAGCAGTTCTTC	CASSPRTTRLSYNEQFF
NA	TRBJ2-7	NA	TRBV6-1	TGTGCCAGCAGTGAACGTTTTGGGTCGATGGGGCCCTGGGGCTCCTACGAGCAGTACTTC	CASSERFGSMGPWGSYEQYF
NA	TRBJ1-5	NA	TRBV6-6	TGTGCCAGCAGCCCCGGATTTCAGAGTCAGCCCCAGCATTTT	CASSPGFQSQPQHF
NA	TRBJ2-2	NA	TRBV2	TGTGCCAGCAAGCCCCTGGCCACCACCGGGGAGCTGTTTTTT	CASKPLATTGELFF
NA	TRBJ2-2	NA	TRBV19	TGTGCCAGTAGTGGTGACAGGTCTAACACCGGGGAGCTGTTTTTT	CASSGDRSNTGELFF
TRBD2	TRBJ2-1	NA	TRBV5-1	TGCGCCAGCGGCACGGCTAGCGGTAACAATGAGCAGTTCTTC	CASGTASGNNEQFF
NA	TRBJ2-1	NA	TRBV5-1	TGCGCCAGCAGCTTGGTAACGGGGGCCGAAGGCAATGAGCAGTTCTTC	CASSLVTGAEGNEQFF
NA	TRBJ2-3	NA	TRBV7-8	TGTGCCAGCAGCCCCCCTAAAAGCGTAGGCGATACGCAGTATTTT	CASSPPKSVGDTQYF
TRBD2	TRBJ2-1	NA	TRBV6-1	TGTGCCAGCAGTGAAGCGACGGCCGGGAGGAGCTACAATGAGCAGTTCTTC	CASSEATAGRSYNEQFF
NA	TRBJ1-5	many	TRBV2	TGTGCCAGCAGTGTACTGGGATATAGCAATCAGCCCCAGCATTTT	CASSVLGYSNQPQHF
TRBD2	TRBJ2-7	many	TRBV6-1	TGTGCCAGCAGTGCACTAGCGGGAGGCAGCGAGCAGTACTTC	CASSALAGGSEQYF
NA	TRBJ2-7	few	TRBV30	TGTGCCTGGAGTGTAGGAGCCGCGCGGAACGAGCAGTACTTC	CAWSVGAARNEQYF
NA	TRBJ2-2	NA	TRBV18	TGTGCCAGCTCAGTCGGACAGCTTGTCACCGGGGAGCTGTTTTTT	CASSVGQLVTGELFF
NA	TRBJ2-3	once	TRBV5-4	TGTGCCAGCAACGAACAGGGCGCAGATACGCAGTATTTT	CASNEQGADTQYF
TRBD1	TRBJ1-5	NA	TRBV10-1	TGCGCCAGCAGCCAGACAGGGGAAAATCAGCCCCAGCATTTT	CASSQTGENQPQHF
NA	TRBJ1-2	few	TRBV25-1	TGTGCCAGCAGTTGGGGGTCTGGGGTAGCTGGCTACACCTTC	CASSWGSGVAGYTF
NA	TRBJ2-7	NA	TRBV11-2	TGTGCCAGCAGTCTGACATTTTACGAGCAGTACTTC	CASSLTFYEQYF
TRBD2	TRBJ2-1	NA	TRBV7-2	TGTGCCAGCAGCTTAGTGAGGGGACTAGCGGGAGTTGCATACAATGAGCAGTTCTTC	CASSLVRGLAGVAYNEQFF
TRBD2	TRBJ2-1	many	TRBV7-9	TGTGCCAGCTCGGGACTAGCGTCGTGGAGCTCCTACAATGAGCAGTTCTTC	CASSGLASWSSYNEQFF
NA	TRBJ2-7	NA	TRBV9	TGTGCCTCGGCCGGGGCCGAATCCTCCTACGAGCAGTACTTC	CASAGAESSYEQYF
NA	TRBJ2-6	NA	TRBV5-1	TGCGCCAGCAGCTTGCTTATAGGGACCTCTGGGGCCAACGTCCTGACTTTC	CASSLLIGTSGANVLTF
TRBD1	TRBJ2-2	NA	TRBV5-4	TGTGCCAGCAGCGTGACAGGGGCCACCGGGGAGCTGTTTTTT	CASSVTGATGELFF